A single sample is the source of the 20 T cell receptor beta chains below, sequenced in a study of blood T cells in healthy people across ages. PCR was performed a second time for 7 to 11 cycles using a sample-barcoded 5' primer and a J-beta primer mix. Each CDR3 protein gets one entry after TCRdb re-called the 5' RACE reads with MiXCR. The data contain about 930,000 distinct CDR3 sequences, around 29% of them singletons. These same records also appear under a second study, on T cells of mothers and their children.

Sequencing input: blood. The receptor set was obtained from a woman aged 40 to 49 in good health.

With respect to this clonotype: The junction departs from germline at one end; a sequencing error may be responsible. This chain links TRBV12-5 with TRBJ2-3; D remains ambiguous. Per germline, CDR1 LGHNT and CDR2 FRNRAP. The length of the CDR3 is 14 residues. In DNA, the CDR3 is TGTGCTAGTGGTTTGAGTGGGATCCCAGATACGCAGGATTTT. As protein: CASGLSGIPDTQDF.

CDR3 sequence (DNA): TGCAGCTTCATCTCAGGGGGAGCGGCCAAAAACGTCCAGTACTTC. Encoded protein: CSFISGGAAKNVQYF. The rearrangement joins TRBV29-1 to TRBJ2-4; 7 positions match TRBD1. V was pared by 8 bases and J by 13 bases, with 23 bases of the junction left unmatched. Germline V gene sequence: CDR1 SQVTM, CDR2 ANQGSEA. This CDR3 is built from 15 residues. Using reference TRBV29-1 and TRBJ2-4 for the parts outside the CDR3, the full variable domain is SAVISQKPSRDICQRGTSLTIQCQVDSQVTMMFWYRQQPGQSLTLIATANQGSEATYESGFVIDKFPISRPNLTFSTLTVSNMSPEDSSIYLCSFISGGAAKNVQYFGAGTRLSVL.

This clonotype has at least ten counts. The chain combines TRBV7-2 with TRBJ2-7, with unresolved D. The CDR3 has 15 amino acids. V was shortened by 1 base and J by 2 bases, with 12 bases between the two germline ends. Per the germline V gene, CDR1 is SGHTA and CDR2 is FQGNSA. This CDR3 is CASSLVGLLTYEQYF. The CDR3 nucleotides read TGTGCCAGCAGCTTAGTTGGCTTATTAACCTACGAGCAGTACTTC. The whole variable domain, remainder taken from reference TRBV7-2 and TRBJ2-7, is GAGVSQSPSNKVTEKGKDVELRCDPISGHTALYWYRQSLGQGLEFLIYFQGNSAPDKSGLPSDRFSAERTGGSVSTLTIQRTQQEDSAVYLCASSLVGLLTYEQYFGPGTRLTVT.

This clonotype was counted at least ten times. The J gene is TRBJ2-3, the V gene TRBV5-5; D may be TRBD1 (6 bases). This CDR3 has 16 amino acids. Deletions cut 0 bases from V and 2 bases from J, with 13 bases between. Germline CDR1 and CDR2: SGHKS and YYEKEE (reference sequence). This CDR3 is CASSLDRGTPTDTQYF. CDR3 sequence (DNA): TGTGCCAGCAGCTTGGATAGGGGGACCCCCACAGATACGCAGTATTTT.

This clonotype was seen more than once but under ten times. The chain carries TRBV6-2 or TRBV6-3 and TRBJ2-6, with a possible D match to TRBD1 (6 bases). Germline CDR1 MNHEY, CDR2 SVGEGT. Trimming took 6 bases from V and 0 from J, leaving 24 bases between them. The CDR3 sequence is 20 residues long. The CDR3 region is CASRPKPGTLAPSGANVLTF. The CDR3 DNA is TGTGCCAGCAGGCCGAAACCCGGGACATTGGCCCCCTCTGGGGCCAACGTCCTGACTTTC.

The V call is TRBV28, the J call TRBJ2-3; D is uncertain. With 2 bases removed from V and 0 bases from J, the gap between germline ends came to 9 bases. Germline V gives CDR1 MDHEN, CDR2 SYDVKM. The length of the CDR3 is 15 residues. The CDR3 is CASSLDLPSTDTQYF. The CDR3 coding sequence is TGTGCCAGCAGTTTAGACTTGCCTAGCACAGATACGCAGTATTTT.

In its sample, this clonotype was seen many times. Here the CDR3 reads CSVVPQGSQETQYF. In nucleotides, the CDR3 is TGCAGCGTTGTCCCCCAGGGCTCCCAAGAGACCCAGTACTTC. The chain combines TRBV29-1 with TRBJ2-5; D is perhaps TRBD1 (5 bases). Germline CDR1 and CDR2: SQVTM and ANQGSEA. This CDR3 region has 14 residues. V was cut by 4 bases and J by 1 base, with 13 bases left in between.

This clonotype has only a few counts. The genes are TRBV7-6 and TRBJ1-1; D not certain. The CDR3 consists of 14 residues. Trimming cost V 1 base and J 6 bases, with 12 bases left between them. The germline V gene has CDR1 SGHVS and CDR2 FNYEAQ. The DNA for the CDR3 is TGTGCCAGCAGCTTAGATACCATTATGGCTGAAGCTTTCTTT. As protein: CASSLDTIMAEAFF.

The gene calls are TRBV7-9 and TRBJ2-5; possibly TRBD1 for D (6 bases). Deletions cut 7 bases from V and 2 bases from J, with 17 bases between. The germline V gene encodes CDR1 SEHNR and CDR2 FQNEAQ (reference sequence). This CDR3 has 15 amino acids. CDR3 region: CASTPPGAGQETQYF. CDR3 DNA: TGTGCCAGCACCCCACCAGGGGCTGGGCAAGAGACCCAGTACTTC.

V gene TRBV14 combines with J gene TRBJ2-1, with 8 bases fitting TRBD1. The CDR3 is made up of 16 amino acids. Germline assignment: CDR1 SGHDN and CDR2 FVKESK. Trimming cost V 0 bases and J 8 bases; bases outside gene matches: 9. DNA for the CDR3: TGTGCCAGCAGCCAAGATTATACAGGGGGGCCCCATGAGCAGTTCTTC. Translated, it gives CASSQDYTGGPHEQFF.

As for this clonotype: A much larger clone differs from this one at a single base, so this may be a read error. The chain couples TRBV5-5 to TRBJ1-1; unclear D gene. The CDR3 runs to 13 residues. The germline gives CDR1 SGHKS, CDR2 YYEKEE (reference sequence). CDR3 DNA sequence: TGTGCCAGCAGCTTGGTACAAAACACTGAAGCTTTGTTT. This sequence encodes CASSLVQNTEALF.

The J gene is TRBJ1-4, the V gene TRBV12-3 or TRBV12-4; no reliable D call. V shed 2 bases and J shed 2 bases, with 9 bases lying between them. The length of the CDR3 is 15 residues. This CDR3 is CASSLSRATNEKLFF. For the CDR3, the DNA is TGTGCCAGCAGTTTATCAAGGGCGACTAATGAAAAACTGTTTTTT.

This rearrangement joins TRBV29-1 to TRBJ1-4, with D unclear. Germline V gene data show CDR1 as SQVTM and CDR2 as ANQGSEA. This CDR3 contains 11 residues. Trimming shortened V by 7 bases and J by 8 bases, and 11 bases separated the two germline ends. CDR3 coding DNA: TGCAGCGCCCGATATAAAGAAAAACTGTTTTTT. It yields the protein CSARYKEKLFF.

This sequence joins TRBV7-2 and TRBJ1-1; no clear D. Germline V gene data show CDR1 as SGHTA and CDR2 as FQGNSA. Trimming removed 2 bases from V and 6 bases from J, with 7 bases in between. There are 12 residues in the CDR3. CDR3: CASSLISSEAFF. In DNA form, the CDR3 reads TGTGCCAGCAGCTTAATTTCCTCTGAAGCTTTCTTT.

The chain has TRBV6-2 or TRBV6-3 and TRBJ2-7; 11 bases fit TRBD1. Germline CDR1 reads MNHEY; CDR2 reads SVGEGT. V was clipped by 4 bases and J by 4 bases; unmatched bases: 9. There are 16 residues in the CDR3. The CDR3 spells CASSSITDRGPYEQYF. DNA of the CDR3: TGTGCCAGCAGTTCTATCACGGACAGGGGGCCATACGAGCAGTACTTC.

The chain links TRBV4-1 to TRBJ1-1, with D unclear. Deletions cut 4 bases from V and 0 bases from J, with 15 bases between. This CDR3 has 16 residues. Looked up from germline, CDR1 is MGHRA and CDR2 is YSYEKL. The CDR3 spells CASSLLADYMNTEAFF. The CDR3, as DNA: TGCGCCAGCAGCCTCCTAGCGGATTACATGAACACTGAAGCTTTCTTT.

This clonotype was seen a handful of times. For the CDR3, the DNA is TGCGCCAGCAGCCGAAAAGCGGGCGGGGGCTACAATGAGCAGTTCTTC. Residues: CASSRKAGGGYNEQFF. V is TRBV4-1 and J is TRBJ2-1; TRBD2 matches at 7 bases. Trimming removed 4 bases from V and 3 bases from J; junction bases left unmatched: 9. CDR3 length equals 16 residues. CDR1 is MGHRA and CDR2 is YSYEKL in the germline V gene.

This clonotype occurred a few times. CDR3 region: CASSWGAFSSYEQYF. In DNA, the CDR3 is TGCGCCAGCAGCTGGGGGGCTTTCAGCTCCTACGAGCAGTACTTC. The chain is built from TRBV5-1 and TRBJ2-7, with D perhaps TRBD1 or TRBD2 (6 bases each). Germline loops: CDR1 SGHRS, CDR2 YFSETQ. V lost 3 bases, J lost 0 bases, and 13 bases lay in between. The CDR3 is made up of 15 amino acids. Variable domain in full (rest from reference TRBV5-1 and TRBJ2-7): KAGVTQTPRYLIKTRGQQVTLSCSPISGHRSVSWYQQTPGQGLQFLFEYFSETQRNKGNFPGRFSGRQFSNSRSEMNVSTLELGDSALYLCASSWGAFSSYEQYFGPGTRLTVT.

The chain couples TRBV5-1 to TRBJ1-1; weak D call: TRBD1 (5 bases). Germline CDR1 is SGHRS and CDR2 is YFSETQ. Trimming left V 4 bases short and J 2 bases short, with 15 bases between. The CDR3 spans 15 residues. In DNA, the CDR3 is TGCGCCAGCAGCGCCCAACCGGGGCAAAACACTGAAGCTTTCTTT. Its protein is CASSAQPGQNTEAFF.

This chain links TRBV20-1 with TRBJ1-1, with D uncertain. This CDR3 has 10 residues. The germline CDR1 and CDR2 sequences are DFQATT and SNEGSKA (reference sequence). V was shortened by 3 bases and J by 8 bases, with 7 bases between the two germline ends. CDR3: CSARRVEAFF. The CDR3 nucleotides read TGCAGTGCTAGGCGGGTCGAAGCTTTCTTT.